The 8 T cell receptor beta chains below come from one sample, sequenced in a study of cytomegalovirus exposure and HLA in healthy donors. PCR used 60 Vbeta primers and 13 Jbeta primers. Sequencing used immunoSEQ multiplex PCR; TCRdb keeps in-frame clones, though not all of them. This sample has approximately 74,000 clones, with about two thirds found just once. The sample was PBMCs. These receptors all come from a man under 40 in good health and CMV-seropositive.

Only a few counts were recorded for this clone. V is TRBV27 and J is TRBJ2-1, with a possible D match to TRBD1 (6 bases). The V gene's germline CDR1 is MNHEY and CDR2 SMNVEV (reference sequence). This CDR3 is built from 13 residues. V lost 5 bases, J lost 12 bases, and 17 bases lay in between. The CDR3 DNA sequence: TGTGCCAGCAGTGGGTCGGACAGATACGGGCAGTTCTTC. Its protein is CASSGSDRYGQFF.

The chain joins TRBV4-1 to TRBJ2-3, with 11 bases matching TRBD1. The V gene's germline CDR1 is MGHRA and CDR2 YSYEKL. CDR3 length: 15 amino acids. V gave up 5 bases and J gave up 5 bases; unmatched junction bases: 6. CDR3 nucleotide sequence: TGCGCCAGCAGCACGGACAGGGGGCATGTAGATACGCAGTATTTT. This sequence encodes CASSTDRGHVDTQYF.

This rearrangement joins TRBV7-2 to TRBJ2-1; 12 bases agree with TRBD2. The CDR3 runs to 15 residues. The germline V gene encodes CDR1 SGHTA and CDR2 FQGNSA. Trimming at V came to 7 bases and at J to 7 bases, leaving 8 bases not matched to a gene. As DNA, the CDR3 is TGTGCCAGCATTTTCCTAGCGGGGGGGCCAAATGAGCAGTTCTTC. Its protein product is CASIFLAGGPNEQFF.

The V gene is TRBV7-9, the J gene TRBJ2-4; D is perhaps TRBD2 (5 bases). The germline gives CDR1 SEHNR, CDR2 FQNEAQ (reference sequence). Trimming stripped 5 bases from V and 1 base from J, with 12 bases between. The CDR3 extends over 15 amino acids. CDR3 region: CASSPPGFAKNIQYF. Written as DNA, the CDR3 is TGTGCCAGCAGCCCCCCGGGATTTGCCAAAAACATTCAGTACTTC.

This chain uses TRBV6-5 with TRBJ2-7; tentatively, D is TRBD1 (5 bases). Germline V CDR1 and CDR2: MNHEY, SVGAGI. The CDR3 totals 12 residues. Trimming stripped 5 bases from V and 2 bases from J, with 7 bases between. The CDR3 bases are TGTGCCAGCAGTACCAGGGCCTACGAGCAGTACTTC. Its protein product is CASSTRAYEQYF.

The V gene is TRBV14, the J gene TRBJ1-1; D not resolved. The CDR3 spans 14 residues. V gave up 4 bases and J gave up 4 bases, with 13 bases separating them. Germline V gives CDR1 SGHDN, CDR2 FVKESK. CDR3 DNA: TGTGCCAGCAGCCTCCTCCGGGGTGTCACTGAAGCTTTCTTT. It is translated as CASSLLRGVTEAFF.

The chain combines TRBV6-1 with TRBJ2-5, with 7 bases aligning to TRBD2. V gave up 7 bases and J gave up 2 bases; unmatched junction bases: 7. CDR1 and CDR2 (germline): MNHNS, SASEGT. The CDR3 totals 14 residues. The CDR3 protein is CASKWGGTQETQYF. The CDR3 region has the DNA TGTGCCAGCAAGTGGGGGGGGACGCAAGAGACCCAGTACTTC.

V is TRBV5-4 and J is TRBJ1-4; possibly TRBD1 for D (5 bases). The CDR3 is 14 amino acids. Germline CDR1 reads SGHNT; CDR2 reads YYREEE (reference sequence). V lost 0 bases and J 8 bases, leaving 11 bases between the germline ends. CDR3 sequence reads: CASSLEGVREKLFF. The CDR3 DNA reads as TGTGCCAGCAGCTTGGAAGGGGTCCGGGAAAAACTGTTTTTT.